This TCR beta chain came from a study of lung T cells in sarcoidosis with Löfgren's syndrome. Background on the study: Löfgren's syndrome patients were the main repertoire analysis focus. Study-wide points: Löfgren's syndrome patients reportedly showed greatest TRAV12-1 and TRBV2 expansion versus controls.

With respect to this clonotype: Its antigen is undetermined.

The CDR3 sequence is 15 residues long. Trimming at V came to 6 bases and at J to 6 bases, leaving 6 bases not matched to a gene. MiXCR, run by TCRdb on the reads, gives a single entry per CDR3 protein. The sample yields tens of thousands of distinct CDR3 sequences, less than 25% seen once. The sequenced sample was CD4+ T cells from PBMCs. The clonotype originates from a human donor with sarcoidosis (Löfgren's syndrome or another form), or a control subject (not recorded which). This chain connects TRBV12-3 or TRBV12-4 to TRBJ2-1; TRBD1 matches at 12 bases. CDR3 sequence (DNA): TGTGCCAGCAGCCCCGGGACAGGGGGCTTCAATGAGCAGTTCTTC. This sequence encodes CASSPGTGGFNEQFF.